A single sample gave rise to the 27 T cell receptor beta chains below, sequenced in a study of CD8+ T cells in alopecia areata. Treatment denoted: oral pan-JAK inhibitor, 5-10 mg twice daily. Reverse transcription of extracted RNA yielded cDNA, which provided the sequencing template. Method: immunoSEQ multiplex PCR; TCRdb's copy keeps in-frame clones and lacks some. The sample lists fewer than 250,000 clones; 60% to 70% were seen once. Sample: CD4+ T cells sorted from blood, taken at week 4, from a patient treated with tofacitinib. These receptors all come from a human donor with alopecia areata.

This chain joins TRBV9 and TRBJ2-1; possibly TRBD2 for D (5 bases). This CDR3 has 16 residues. CDR1 is SGDLS and CDR2 is YYNGEE in the germline V gene. Trimming took 0 bases from V and 9 from J, leaving 19 bases between them. CDR3 DNA sequence: TGTGCCAGCAGCGTAGATTGGAGCGGCTACTTCTCTGAGCAGTTCTTC. Its translation: CASSVDWSGYFSEQFF.

Note on this clone: The sample carries other DNA sequences with the same CDR3. J is TRBJ2-7 and V is TRBV29-1; D gene unclear. Trimming left V 4 bases short and J 3 bases short, with 10 bases between. The CDR3 covers 12 residues. Germline V CDR1 and CDR2: SQVTM, ANQGSEA. CDR3 sequence reads: CSVGDGIYEQYF. For the CDR3, the DNA is TGCAGCGTTGGAGACGGTATCTACGAGCAGTACTTC.

The chain carries TRBV23-1 and TRBJ2-7; D not resolved. TRBV23-1 carries the ORF label, with uncertain function. Trimming cost V 2 bases and J 4 bases, with 6 bases left between them. The CDR3 extends over 12 amino acids. The CDR3 DNA reads TGCGCCAGCAGTCAAACCACTTACGAGCAGTACTTC. This gives the protein CASSQTTYEQYF.

CDR3 sequence: CASSPPTSGSSYNEQFF. The CDR3, as DNA: TGTGCCAGCTCACCACCGACTAGCGGTAGCTCCTACAATGAGCAGTTCTTC. The chain links TRBV18 to TRBJ2-1, with 9 bases identical to TRBD2. V lost 0 bases and J lost 0; bases outside the gene matches: 3. Per germline, CDR1 KGHSH and CDR2 LQKENI. The length of the CDR3 is 17 residues. The full variable domain, rest sourced from reference TRBV18 and TRBJ2-1, is NAGVMQNPRHLVRRRGQEARLRCSPMKGHSHVYWYRQLPEEGLKFMVYLQKENIIDESGMPKERFSAEFPKEGPSILRIQQVVRGDSAAYFCASSPPTSGSSYNEQFFGPGTRLTVL.

The chain has TRBV23-1 and TRBJ2-4, with D tentatively TRBD2 (6 bases). TRBV23-1 qualifies as an ORF whose function is uncertain. The CDR3 is 17 amino acids. The V and J ends lost 11 bases and 0 bases respectively, with 23 bases between them. DNA of the CDR3: TGCGCCTGGGAGGCAGATAACCCCTTTTTAGCCAAAAACATTCAGTACTTC. It yields the protein CAWEADNPFLAKNIQYF.

About this clone: The sample holds other DNA sequences that translate to the same CDR3. This rearrangement joins TRBV30 to TRBJ2-3, with D possibly TRBD2 on 5 matching bases. CDR3 length: 14 amino acids. V lost 2 bases, J lost 3 bases, and 12 bases lay in between. Germline values: CDR1 GTSNPN, CDR2 SVGIG (reference sequence). CDR3: CAWSRGRETDTQYF. CDR3 in DNA: TGTGCCTGGAGTAGAGGACGGGAAACAGATACGCAGTATTTT. Combining the CDR3 with reference TRBV30 and TRBJ2-3 gives the whole variable domain SQTIHQWPATLVQPVGSPLSLECTVEGTSNPNLYWYRQAAGRGLQLLFYSVGIGQISSEVPQNLSASRPQDRQFILSSKKLLLSDSGFYLCAWSRGRETDTQYFGPGTRLTVL.

There are a few counts of this clone. The gene calls are TRBV29-1 and TRBJ2-3; 7 bases align to TRBD2. Germline CDR1 reads SQVTM; CDR2 reads ANQGSEA. J was trimmed by 2 bases and V by 5 bases; bases with no gene match: 10. The CDR3 length is 15 residues. In DNA, the CDR3 is TGCAGCGTTAACACCCGGGACTACCCCACAGATACGCAGTATTTT. As protein: CSVNTRDYPTDTQYF.

The chain joins TRBV4-2 to TRBJ2-1; TRBD2 aligns across 7 bases. The CDR3 consists of 16 residues. After removal of 0 bases from V and 5 bases from J, the junction contained 7 bases not matched to a gene. Germline V gives CDR1 LGHNA, CDR2 YNFKEQ. The CDR3 is CASSQDFPGRNNEQFF. CDR3 nucleotides: TGTGCCAGCAGCCAAGATTTCCCCGGGAGGAACAATGAGCAGTTCTTC.

V is TRBV19 and J is TRBJ2-1; TRBD1 matches at 8 bases. The trim removed 5 bases at V and 7 bases at J, leaving 7 bases unmatched. The CDR3 is 14 residues long. The germline V gene has CDR1 LNHDA and CDR2 SQIVND (reference sequence). Written as DNA, the CDR3 is TGTGCCAGTAGTCCGGGACAGGTAATAAATGAGCAGTTCTTC. The encoded protein is CASSPGQVINEQFF.

The gene calls are TRBV30 and TRBJ2-1, with TRBD2 as a possible D gene (7 bases). This CDR3 spans 15 amino acids. Germline CDR1 reads GTSNPN; CDR2 reads SVGIG (reference sequence). V shed 2 bases and J shed 1 base, with 12 bases lying between them. CDR3 coding DNA: TGTGCCTGGAGTAGCGGGGACATGTCCTACAATGAGCAGTTCTTC. It codes for CAWSSGDMSYNEQFF.

This clone was seen only once. CDR3 loop: CASSQDWARGDEKLFF. CDR3 nucleotide sequence: TGCGCCAGCAGCCAAGATTGGGCGCGGGGGGACGAAAAACTGTTTTTT. This chain joins TRBV4-1 and TRBJ1-4; possible D gene TRBD1, 5 bases. There are 16 residues in the CDR3. CDR1 MGHRA and CDR2 YSYEKL come from the germline V gene. V was trimmed by 0 bases and J by 8 bases, leaving 16 bases between them.

This chain uses TRBV7-9 with TRBJ1-2; possibly TRBD1 for D (5 bases). CDR3 length: 16 amino acids. V lost 0 bases and J 8 bases, leaving 19 bases between the germline ends. CDR1 and CDR2 (germline): SEHNR, FQNEAQ (reference sequence). The CDR3 sequence: CASSLALGADFEGYTF. In nucleotides, the CDR3 is TGTGCCAGCAGCTTAGCGCTAGGGGCGGACTTTGAGGGCTACACCTTC.

This sequence joins TRBV30 and TRBJ2-7; D is uncertain. The CDR3 spans 13 residues. Germline V CDR1 and CDR2: GTSNPN, SVGIG (reference sequence). Trimming removed 3 bases at V and 4 bases at J, with 13 bases between. The CDR3 loop reads CAWRGKIPYEQYF. DNA for the CDR3: TGTGCCTGGAGGGGGAAAATCCCTTACGAGCAGTACTTC.

The chain carries TRBV6-5 and TRBJ2-1; D call uncertain. Germline-derived CDR1 and CDR2 are MNHEY and SVGAGI. V was pared by 7 bases and J by 5 bases, with 0 bases between. CDR3 length: 9 residues. The DNA of the CDR3 is TGTGCCAGCAACAATGAGCAGTTCTTC. This sequence encodes CASNNEQFF.

DNA for the CDR3: TGCGCCAGCAGCTTGGGAAGGGTCGGTCAGCCCCAGCATTTT. As protein: CASSLGRVGQPQHF. This rearrangement joins TRBV5-1 to TRBJ1-5; D is unclear. V shed 0 bases and J shed 6 bases, with 10 bases lying between them. Germline CDR1 reads SGHRS; CDR2 reads YFSETQ. This CDR3 contains 14 residues. Combining the CDR3 with reference TRBV5-1 and TRBJ1-5 gives the whole variable domain KAGVTQTPRYLIKTRGQQVTLSCSPISGHRSVSWYQQTPGQGLQFLFEYFSETQRNKGNFPGRFSGRQFSNSRSEMNVSTLELGDSALYLCASSLGRVGQPQHFGDGTRLSIL.

This chain connects TRBV7-2 to TRBJ2-3, with D maybe TRBD2 (6 bases). This CDR3 is 14 amino acids long. Germline assignment: CDR1 SGHTA and CDR2 FQGNSA. V shed 8 bases and J shed 2 bases, with 14 bases lying between them. In DNA form, the CDR3 reads TGTGCCAGCGGCAAGGGACTTATCACAGATACGCAGTATTTT. Protein product: CASGKGLITDTQYF.

The chain employs TRBV30 and TRBJ1-1, with D tentatively TRBD1 (5 bases). Trimming shortened V by 0 bases and J by 7 bases, and 12 bases separated the two germline ends. The CDR3 extends over 13 amino acids. Germline assignment: CDR1 GTSNPN and CDR2 SVGIG (reference sequence). This chain's CDR3 is CAWSVIGQGEAFF. The CDR3 DNA follows: TGTGCCTGGAGTGTTATCGGGCAGGGTGAAGCTTTCTTT.

The chain combines TRBV30 with TRBJ2-1; TRBD2 matches at 13 bases. Germline trimming cut 5 bases from V and 7 bases from J; bases unmatched to any gene: 14. The CDR3 runs 17 residues. Germline CDR1 and CDR2: GTSNPN and SVGIG (reference sequence). As DNA, the CDR3 is TGTGCCTGGTACGGAACTAGCGGGAGGGCCGTGCTGAATGAGCAGTTCTTC. Its translation is CAWYGTSGRAVLNEQFF. Looking up the rest from reference TRBV30 and TRBJ2-1 gives the full variable domain: SQTIHQWPATLVQPVGSPLSLECTVEGTSNPNLYWYRQAAGRGLQLLFYSVGIGQISSEVPQNLSASRPQDRQFILSSKKLLLSDSGFYLCAWYGTSGRAVLNEQFFGPGTRLTVL.

The chain uses TRBV30 and TRBJ2-2, with TRBD2 matching 11 bases. In germline, CDR1 is GTSNPN, CDR2 SVGIG (reference sequence). This CDR3 comprises 16 residues. V shed 3 bases and J 2 bases; nucleotides not matched to a gene: 5. The CDR3 loop is CAWRPGTSGNTGELFF. The CDR3 DNA follows: TGTGCCTGGAGACCCGGGACTAGCGGAAACACCGGGGAGCTGTTTTTT.

This clone was found once. This chain joins TRBV14 and TRBJ2-1, with D perhaps being TRBD1 or TRBD2 (5 bases each). The CDR3 consists of 13 residues. Germline V gene lookup returns CDR1 SGHDN and CDR2 FVKESK. Trimming pared 4 bases from V and 9 bases from J, leaving 13 bases between. The CDR3 DNA sequence: TGTGCCAGCAGCCCAGTGGGGGTCGGTGAGCAGTTCTTC. Translated: CASSPVGVGEQFF.

J is TRBJ2-1 and V is TRBV14; 8 positions match TRBD2. Germline CDR1 SGHDN, CDR2 FVKESK. The CDR3 is made up of 14 amino acids. V shed 1 base, J shed 9 bases, and the junction held 5 bases outside the gene matches. The CDR3 DNA follows: TGTGCCAGCAGCCAAGGTAGCGGGAAGCTTGAGCAGTTCTTC. It encodes CASSQGSGKLEQFF.

This clone was seen a few times. The genes are TRBV19 and TRBJ2-4; 8 bases agree with TRBD1. Per germline, CDR1 LNHDA and CDR2 SQIVND (reference sequence). V trimming: 5 bases; J trimming: 7 bases; junction bases outside the gene matches: 10. The CDR3 is 15 amino acids. The CDR3 here is CASSVSSGGRNIQYF. CDR3 bases: TGTGCCAGTAGTGTATCATCAGGGGGCCGCAACATTCAGTACTTC.

The rearrangement joins TRBV9 to TRBJ2-1; D possibly uses TRBD1 or TRBD2 (5 bases each). Trimming left V 4 bases short and J 6 bases short, with 11 bases between. Germline V gene lookup returns CDR1 SGDLS and CDR2 YYNGEE. The CDR3 spans 13 residues. In nucleotides, the CDR3 is TGTGCCAGCAGCCTTGCAGGGAGCAATGAGCAGTTCTTC. Translation gives CASSLAGSNEQFF.

This clone was counted between two and nine times. Other DNA sequences in the sample encode the same CDR3. V and J are TRBV29-1 and TRBJ2-7; weak D call: TRBD1 (6 bases). CDR3 length equals 11 residues. The V and J ends lost 4 bases and 2 bases respectively, with 6 bases between them. The germline V gene has CDR1 SQVTM and CDR2 ANQGSEA. CDR3 protein: CSVGQAYEQYF. The CDR3 coding sequence is TGCAGCGTTGGACAGGCCTACGAGCAGTACTTC.

The gene calls are TRBV29-1 and TRBJ2-2, with 7 bases identical to TRBD1. CDR1 and CDR2 (germline): SQVTM, ANQGSEA. The CDR3 runs to 15 residues. V lost 6 bases to trimming and J lost 4 bases; unmatched junction nucleotides: 11. In DNA form, the CDR3 reads TGCAGCGTCGAGGTAGGGGGCCGAGGCACCGGGGAGCTGTTTTTT. This sequence encodes CSVEVGGRGTGELFF.

V is TRBV30 and J is TRBJ1-1; no clear D gene. The ends were cut back, 2 bases at V and 3 bases at J, with 13 bases in the middle. CDR1 is GTSNPN and CDR2 is SVGIG in the germline V gene (reference sequence). The CDR3 covers 14 residues. For the CDR3, the DNA is TGTGCCTGGAGTCTGATGGACGGATACACTGAAGCTTTCTTT. Translation gives CAWSLMDGYTEAFF.

This clone showed up just a few times. This rearrangement joins TRBV15 to TRBJ2-7; D unclear. V shed 0 bases and J shed 0 bases, with 15 bases lying between them. Germline V lookup: CDR1 LNHNV, CDR2 YYDKDF (reference sequence). The CDR3 runs 17 residues. The CDR3 is CATSRDYSRTHSYEQYF. The CDR3 DNA is TGTGCCACCAGCAGAGATTACAGTCGAACACACTCCTACGAGCAGTACTTC.